These T cell receptor beta chains were read from a single sample in a study of cytomegalovirus exposure and HLA in healthy donors. This table comes from immunoSEQ multiplex PCR, and its TCRdb copy is limited to in-frame clones, with some not included. This table has more than 95,000 clones, around 80% appearing once. Sequenced: PBMCs. The receptors were gathered from a man aged 30-40 years in good health and CMV-seronegative. CDR3s include the opening cysteine and the closing phenylalanine or tryptophan. The D gene is left open where the match is weak. The size entry is marked missing in some rows and otherwise reads once, few, many or a size class.

size | J | D | V | DNA | CDR3
NA | TRBJ2-7 | TRBD1 | TRBV29-1 | TGCAGCGTGCTGACAGGGGTCGAGCAGTACTTC | CSVLTGVEQYF
NA | TRBJ1-1 | NA | TRBV11-3 | TGTGCCAGCAGCCCGGACAGTCGGAACACTGAAGCTTTCTTT | CASSPDSRNTEAFF
few | TRBJ1-1 | NA | TRBV4-1 | TGCGCCAGCAGTTACGACAAGGCCAACACTGAAGCTTTCTTT | CASSYDKANTEAFF
NA | TRBJ2-7 | NA | TRBV14 | TGTGCCAGCAATGGGGCAGGAATCACGCAGTACTTC | CASNGAGITQYF
NA | TRBJ2-7 | TRBD2 | TRBV6-1 | TGTGCCAGCAGTGAAAGAGCGGGAGTGACCTACGAGCAGTACTTC | CASSERAGVTYEQYF
NA | TRBJ2-1 | TRBD1 | TRBV5-1 | TGCGCCAGCAGCTTGGCCACAGGGGGCACTGAGCAGTTCTTC | CASSLATGGTEQFF
NA | TRBJ2-1 | TRBD2 | TRBV4-2 | TGTGCCAGCAGCCAAGATCTGGGGGGGTACAATGAGCAGTTCTTC | CASSQDLGGYNEQFF
NA | TRBJ1-3 | NA | TRBV5-1 | TGCGCCAGCAGCTCCGGGGACTTCTCTGGAAACACCATATATTTT | CASSSGDFSGNTIYF
NA | TRBJ1-2 | TRBD1 | TRBV5-4 | TGTGCCAGCAGCACGGACGCTGGACAGGGAGGGGGCTACACCTTC | CASSTDAGQGGGYTF
NA | TRBJ2-3 | TRBD2 | TRBV28 | TGTGCCAGCAGCCCCCGCCCACACCTCCGCGGGGGGGATACGCAGTATTTT | CASSPRPHLRGGDTQYF
NA | TRBJ2-7 | TRBD1 | TRBV4-2 | TGTGCCAGCAGCCCAACAACGGGACAGGGGGCCAACGAGCAGTACTTC | CASSPTTGQGANEQYF
NA | TRBJ2-7 | NA | TRBV7-9 | TGTGCCAGCAGCCCCCCCAGTAATTGGTACGAGCAGTACTTC | CASSPPSNWYEQYF
NA | TRBJ2-1 | TRBD1 | TRBV5-4 | TGTGCCAGCAGCCCAGTCCCGGGACAGGGTCGGGCACTCCCAAATCGGCAGTTCTTC | CASSPVPGQGRALPNRQFF
few | TRBJ2-1 | NA | TRBV6-5 | TGTGCCAGCAGCGTAAGGAGGGATGAGCAGTTCTTC | CASSVRRDEQFF
NA | TRBJ1-4 | NA | TRBV5-1 | TGCGCCAGCAGCACCTCCGGAGAAGCTAATGAAAAACTGTTTTTT | CASSTSGEANEKLFF
NA | TRBJ1-2 | NA | TRBV7-3 | TGTGCCAGCAGCCGAGACAGGTCTAACTATGGCTACACCTTC | CASSRDRSNYGYTF
NA | TRBJ1-1 | NA | TRBV9 | TGTGCCAGCAGCGTAGGACAAGCTGTGACTGAAGCTTTCTTT | CASSVGQAVTEAFF
NA | TRBJ2-2 | NA | TRBV5-8 | TGTGCCAGCAGCCGTGGGAGTGGAGGGGAGCTGTTTTTT | CASSRGSGGELFF
once | TRBJ2-5 | NA | TRBV15 | TGTGCCACCACCAGAGATAACACAGTTCAAGAGACCCAGTACTTC | CATTRDNTVQETQYF
NA | TRBJ1-5 | NA | TRBV10-2 | TGCGCCAGCAGTGAGTTTGTCCACACCCAGCATTTT | CASSEFVHTQHF
NA | TRBJ2-1 | NA | TRBV12-5 | TGTGCTAGTGGTTTCCTAGATGAGCAGTTCTTC | CASGFLDEQFF
NA | TRBJ1-2 | NA | TRBV7-3 | TGTGCCAGCAGCTTAAAGGCGGGCCCAAACTATGGCTACACCTTC | CASSLKAGPNYGYTF
NA | TRBJ2-2 | TRBD1 | TRBV5-1 | TGCGCCAGCAGCCGAGGGGACAGGGGCGCAGACTTGACCGGGGAGCTGTTTTTT | CASSRGDRGADLTGELFF
NA | TRBJ2-2 | NA | TRBV19 | TGTGCCAGTAGTATCAGAGGCGGGGAGCTGTTTTTT | CASSIRGGELFF
NA | TRBJ2-1 | NA | TRBV2 | TGTGCCAGCAGTTATAGCAATGAGCAGTTCTTC | CASSYSNEQFF
NA | TRBJ2-7 | TRBD2 | TRBV5-1 | TGCGCCAGCAGCTTAGATCTCGGGGGGGTCTACGAGCAGTACTTC | CASSLDLGGVYEQYF
few | TRBJ1-1 | NA | TRBV6-4 | TGTGCCAGCAGTGAACAGGACGGCACTGAAGCTTTCTTT | CASSEQDGTEAFF
once | TRBJ2-7 | NA | TRBV7-9 | TGTGCCAGCAGCTCAGGACGGGAATACGAGCAGTACTTC | CASSSGREYEQYF
NA | TRBJ2-7 | TRBD2 | TRBV27 | TGTGCCAGCAGCCGTACTAGCGGGGAAGGCGAGCAGTACTTC | CASSRTSGEGEQYF
once | TRBJ1-1 | NA | TRBV5-1 | TGCGCCAGCAGCTTGAGCGGATCCCCAGTTGAGACTGAAGCTTTCTTT | CASSLSGSPVETEAFF
few | TRBJ1-1 | NA | TRBV10-3 | TGTGCCATCAGGGGACGGGAGGGGAGTGAAGCTTTCTTT | CAIRGREGSEAFF
NA | TRBJ2-7 | TRBD1 | TRBV9 | TGTGCCAGCAGCGTAGAGCAGGGGGCCGAGCAGTACTTC | CASSVEQGAEQYF
NA | TRBJ2-5 | TRBD2 | TRBV28 | TGTGCCAGCAGACCAGGACTAGCGGACCAAGAGACCCAGTACTTC | CASRPGLADQETQYF